Following are 10 T cell receptor beta chains from one sample sequenced in a study of a mutant IDH1 vaccine in newly diagnosed glioma. The time point here: week 23, last vaccination. Every single dose of the vaccine, 300 ug of mutant IDH1 20-mer peptide, came with topical imiquimod. Data came from immunoSEQ multiplex PCR; TCRdb stores just in-frame clones and leaves some out. This sample has 25,000 to 30,000 clones, with roughly 80% found just once. For these receptors, no antigen is known. The sequencing here drew on PBMCs, taken from a glioma patient whose treatment included an IDH1 peptide vaccine. These receptor sequences come from a woman aged 25 to 39 with glioma.

V and J are TRBV4-1 and TRBJ2-7; weak D call: TRBD2 (5 bases). This CDR3 comprises 15 residues. V was shortened by 1 base and J by 5 bases, with 15 bases between the two germline ends. Looked up from germline, CDR1 is MGHRA and CDR2 is YSYEKL. CDR3 residues: CASSQGRLLRDEQYF. The DNA of the CDR3 is TGCGCCAGCAGCCAAGGGAGGCTGTTGAGGGACGAGCAGTACTTC.

The V and J genes are TRBV14 and TRBJ1-2, with D maybe TRBD1 (5 bases). The CDR3 is 14 amino acids. V was pared by 3 bases and J by 4 bases, with 12 bases between. From germline, CDR1 is SGHDN and CDR2 FVKESK. The CDR3 protein is CASSQSGTFYGYTF. The CDR3 coding sequence is TGTGCCAGCAGCCAGTCCGGGACTTTCTATGGCTACACCTTC.

This clone was seen only a few times. This chain connects TRBV30 to TRBJ1-5; D is undetermined. Germline CDR1 and CDR2: GTSNPN and SVGIG (reference sequence). V was shortened by 1 base and J by 4 bases, with 8 bases between the two germline ends. The CDR3 is 13 amino acids. The chain's CDR3 is CAWSDQANQPQHF. In nucleotides, the CDR3 is TGTGCCTGGAGTGATCAGGCGAATCAGCCCCAGCATTTT.

This chain uses TRBV29-1 with TRBJ1-5, with 10 bases matching TRBD1. The CDR3 is 13 amino acids. In germline, CDR1 is SQVTM, CDR2 ANQGSEA. With V trimmed by 6 bases and J by 1 base, 0 bases remained unmatched. The CDR3 region is CSVGQGSNQPQHF. Here the CDR3 DNA reads TGCAGCGTGGGACAGGGGAGCAATCAGCCCCAGCATTTT.

The chain's CDR3 is CASSHPGAWEQYF. In DNA, the CDR3 is TGTGCCAGCAGCCACCCCGGGGCTTGGGAGCAGTACTTC. This chain links TRBV7-9 with TRBJ2-7; perhaps D is TRBD1 or TRBD2 (5 bases each). CDR1 and CDR2 from the germline V gene are SEHNR and FQNEAQ (reference sequence). Trimming took 5 bases from V and 7 from J, leaving 15 bases between them. The CDR3 sequence is 13 residues long.

The chain joins TRBV19 to TRBJ1-6; TRBD1 aligns across 8 bases. CDR3 size: 15 residues. The V gene end was trimmed by 5 bases and the J gene end by 7 bases; junction bases not matched to a gene: 7. Germline V gene lookup returns CDR1 LNHDA and CDR2 SQIVND (reference sequence). The CDR3 DNA is TGTGCCAGTAGTGGACAGGGTATAAGGAATTCACCCCTCCACTTT. Amino acids: CASSGQGIRNSPLHF.

The chain links TRBV10-3 to TRBJ1-2; possible D gene TRBD1, 5 bases. The CDR3 covers 13 residues. CDR1 and CDR2 from the germline V gene are ENHRY and SYGVKD. V was shortened by 3 bases and J by 4 bases, with 9 bases between the two germline ends. CDR3: CAISEGGAYGYTF. CDR3 bases: TGTGCCATCAGTGAAGGAGGGGCCTATGGCTACACCTTC.

This chain connects TRBV7-2 to TRBJ1-5; 10 bases are shared with TRBD1. Trimming cost V 0 bases and J 5 bases; bases outside gene matches: 1. CDR3 length: 15 residues. Germline loops: CDR1 SGHTA, CDR2 FQGNSA. As DNA, the CDR3 is TGTGCCAGCAGCTTAGCGACAGGGGGCCATCAGCCCCAGCATTTT. Amino acid sequence: CASSLATGGHQPQHF.

The rearrangement links TRBV2 to TRBJ2-7, with a possible D match to TRBD2 (5 bases). The germline V gene encodes CDR1 SNHLY and CDR2 FYNNEI. The CDR3 extends over 11 amino acids. Trimming shortened V by 5 bases and J by 5 bases, and 7 bases separated the two germline ends. The CDR3 nucleotides are TGTGCCAGCAGTCGGAGGAACGAGCAGTACTTC. As protein: CASSRRNEQYF.

This clone was seen once. This chain uses TRBV5-8 with TRBJ1-1; a possible D gene is TRBD1 (5 bases). The CDR3 has 16 amino acids. CDR1 is SGHTS and CDR2 is YDEGEE in the germline V gene. Trimming left V 2 bases short and J 0 bases short, with 14 bases between. The DNA for the CDR3 is TGTGCCAGCAGCTTCATAACAGGCCGACTGAACACTGAAGCTTTCTTT. Its protein product is CASSFITGRLNTEAFF.